This T cell receptor (beta chain) was obtained from a study of radiation and T cells in renal cell carcinoma. General observations from the study: In blood, top tumor clones expanded by 2 weeks, shrinking by 4. Baseline intratumoral clonotype presence is unknown without pretreatment biopsies.

With regard to this clone: Its antigen is unidentified.

Time point in this sample: blood 4 weeks post-SBRT, at nephrectomy. Treatment noted: 15 Gy SBRT to primary tumor, nephrectomy 4 weeks later. Nephrectomy followed 15 Gy stereotactic body radiation by 4 weeks. Clones were sequenced by immunoSEQ multiplex PCR, and TCRdb holds only the in-frame ones, with some missing. The sample records 150,000 to 200,000 clones, around 90% being singletons. The CDR3 totals 17 residues. Germline lookup yields CDR1 MNHNS and CDR2 SASEGT. V was clipped by 3 bases and J by 0 bases, with 17 bases between them. V and J are TRBV6-1 and TRBJ1-2; perhaps TRBD1 as D (6 bases). The sample consisted of blood, taken from a patient whose treatment included radiotherapy and nephrectomy. The receptor was isolated from a woman aged 45-59 years with renal cell carcinoma. CDR3 protein: CASSEGRGAGANYGYTF. The CDR3 DNA follows: TGTGCCAGCAGTGAGGGGAGAGGGGCAGGGGCTAACTATGGCTACACCTTC.